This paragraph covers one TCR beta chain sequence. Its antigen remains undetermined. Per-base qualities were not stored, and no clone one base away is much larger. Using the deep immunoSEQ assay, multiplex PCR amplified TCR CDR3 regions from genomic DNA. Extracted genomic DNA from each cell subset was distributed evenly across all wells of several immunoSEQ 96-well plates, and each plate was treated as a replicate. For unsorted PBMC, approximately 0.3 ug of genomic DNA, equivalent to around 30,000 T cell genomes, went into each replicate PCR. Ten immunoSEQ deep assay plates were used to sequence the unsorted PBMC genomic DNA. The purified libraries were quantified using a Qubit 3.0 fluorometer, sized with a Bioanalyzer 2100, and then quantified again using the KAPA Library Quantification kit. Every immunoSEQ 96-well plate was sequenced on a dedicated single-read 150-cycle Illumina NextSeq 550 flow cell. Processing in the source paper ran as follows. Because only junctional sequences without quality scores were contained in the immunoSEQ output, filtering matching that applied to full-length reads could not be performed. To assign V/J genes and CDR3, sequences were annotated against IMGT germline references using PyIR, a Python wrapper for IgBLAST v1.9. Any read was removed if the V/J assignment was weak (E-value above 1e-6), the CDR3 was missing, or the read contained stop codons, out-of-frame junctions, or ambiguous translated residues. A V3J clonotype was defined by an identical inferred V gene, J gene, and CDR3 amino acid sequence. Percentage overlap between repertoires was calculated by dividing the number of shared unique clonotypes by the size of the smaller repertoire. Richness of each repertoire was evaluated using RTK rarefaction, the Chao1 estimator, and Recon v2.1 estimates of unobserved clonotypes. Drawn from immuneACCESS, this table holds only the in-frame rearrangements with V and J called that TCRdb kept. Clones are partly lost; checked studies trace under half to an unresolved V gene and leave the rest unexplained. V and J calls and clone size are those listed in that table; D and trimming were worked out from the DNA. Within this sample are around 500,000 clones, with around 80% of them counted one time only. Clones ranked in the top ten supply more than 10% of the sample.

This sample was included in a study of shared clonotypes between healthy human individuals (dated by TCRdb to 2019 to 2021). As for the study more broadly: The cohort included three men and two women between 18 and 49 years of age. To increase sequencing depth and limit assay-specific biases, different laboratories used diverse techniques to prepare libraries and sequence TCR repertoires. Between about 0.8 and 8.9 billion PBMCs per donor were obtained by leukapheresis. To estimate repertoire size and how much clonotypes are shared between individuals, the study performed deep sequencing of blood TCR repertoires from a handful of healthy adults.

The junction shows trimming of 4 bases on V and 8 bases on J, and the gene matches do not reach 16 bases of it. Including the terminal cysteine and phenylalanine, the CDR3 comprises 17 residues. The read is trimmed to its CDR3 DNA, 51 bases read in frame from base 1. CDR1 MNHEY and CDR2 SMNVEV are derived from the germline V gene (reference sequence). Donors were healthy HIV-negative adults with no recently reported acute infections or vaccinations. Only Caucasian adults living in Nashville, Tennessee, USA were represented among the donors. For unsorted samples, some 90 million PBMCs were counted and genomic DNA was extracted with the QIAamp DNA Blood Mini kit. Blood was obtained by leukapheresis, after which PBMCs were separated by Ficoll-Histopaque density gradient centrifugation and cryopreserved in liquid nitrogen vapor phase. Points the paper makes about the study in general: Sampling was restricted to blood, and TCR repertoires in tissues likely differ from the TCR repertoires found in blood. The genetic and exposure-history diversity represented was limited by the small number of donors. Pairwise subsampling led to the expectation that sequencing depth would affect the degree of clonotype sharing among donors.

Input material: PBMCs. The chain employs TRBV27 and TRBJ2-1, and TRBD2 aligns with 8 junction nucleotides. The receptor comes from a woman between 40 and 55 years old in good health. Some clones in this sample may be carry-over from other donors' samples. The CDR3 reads CASSSYWGSGRLDEQFF. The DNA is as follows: TGTGCCAGCAGTTCCTACTGGGGGAGCGGGAGATTGGATGAGCAGTTCTTC.